The clone carrying this TCR beta chain was seen only once. Its target is not known. Germline CDR1 and CDR2: MGHDK and SYGVNS. Losses at the gene ends were 1 base for V and 5 bases for J; bases not matched to a gene: 1. The CDR3 extends over 15 amino acids. The data originate from a study of shared clonotypes between healthy human individuals. Produced via immunoSEQ multiplex PCR; TCRdb's table is partial and in-frame only. The repertoire consists of about 2.4 million clones, with approximately 92% occurring once and the leading ten covering roughly 0.13%. Findings of the study overall: When compared with the clonotypes that were shared by all four sorted-subset donors, the non-shared clonotypes turned out to have lower generation probabilities.

This chain joins TRBV25-1 and TRBJ2-5; 13 nucleotides match TRBD2. Sequencing was carried out using naive CD4+ T cells sorted from blood. Described subset: CD45RA+ positively selected. The sequence derives from a man aged 18 to 30 in good health. The CDR3 protein is CASSELGLAGETQYF. The CDR3 DNA reads as TGTGCCAGCAGTGAATTGGGACTAGCGGGGGAGACCCAGTACTTC.